A single sample is the source of the 13 T cell receptor beta chains below, sequenced in a study of OX40 agonist ivuxolimab in advanced cancers. The data were produced by immunoSEQ multiplex PCR, yet TCRdb's version contains in-frame clones alone and is incomplete. This sample has about 41,000 clones, with less than 85% found just once. The source was CD4+ or CD8+ T cells sorted from blood, collected in a trial of the OX40 agonist ivuxolimab. The source is an adult with an advanced solid tumor such as melanoma, head and neck, liver or kidney cancer.

V is TRBV19 and J is TRBJ2-7; D perhaps matches TRBD2 (5 bases). The CDR3 has 11 amino acids. V lost 8 bases and J lost 3, with 8 bases in between. Per the germline V gene, CDR1 is LNHDA and CDR2 is SQIVND (reference sequence). The CDR3 DNA is TGTGCCAGTGGGAGCGGCTACGAGCAGTACTTC. Translated, it gives CASGSGYEQYF.

The gene calls are TRBV11-2 and TRBJ1-2, with D possibly matching TRBD1 (5 bases). Germline V CDR1 and CDR2: SGHAT, FQNNGV. This CDR3 is 14 amino acids long. The V end lost 0 bases, the J end lost 7 bases, and 12 bases lay between the germline ends. CDR3 loop: CASSLDRRTFGYTF. The CDR3 DNA reads as TGTGCCAGCAGCTTAGATCGCAGGACATTTGGCTACACCTTC.

The chain links TRBV14 to TRBJ1-4; D call uncertain. CDR3 size: 20 residues. Trimming removed 4 bases from V and 0 bases from J, with 24 bases in between. Per germline, CDR1 SGHDN and CDR2 FVKESK. The CDR3 coding sequence is TGTGCCAGCAGCCCTCTGCCCATCGGCACCGCGACATCAACTAATGAAAAACTGTTTTTT. This translates into CASSPLPIGTATSTNEKLFF.

V gene TRBV28 combines with J gene TRBJ1-2; D is possibly TRBD1 (6 bases). Germline CDR1 and CDR2: MDHEN and SYDVKM. Trimming stripped 2 bases from V and 4 bases from J, with 17 bases between. This CDR3 comprises 16 residues. In DNA form, the CDR3 reads TGTGCCAGCAGTTTAGCGGGGGCGAGCGGACTCTATGGCTACACCTTC. Encoded protein: CASSLAGASGLYGYTF.

The chain links TRBV28 to TRBJ1-1; the D gene is possibly TRBD1 (6 bases). Trimming stripped 8 bases from V and 1 base from J, with 20 bases between. Germline CDR1 and CDR2: MDHEN and SYDVKM. The CDR3 loop spans 16 amino acids. Here the CDR3 reads CASLRGVSPWNTEAFF. The CDR3 DNA follows: TGTGCCAGCCTTAGGGGGGTCTCCCCATGGAACACTGAAGCTTTCTTT.

The chain recombines TRBV9 with TRBJ2-3; TRBD2 agrees at 11 bases. J was trimmed by 6 bases and V by 3 bases; bases with no gene match: 3. The CDR3 is made up of 14 amino acids. Germline V gene lookup returns CDR1 SGDLS and CDR2 YYNGEE. Here the CDR3 DNA reads TGTGCCAGCAGCGGACTAGCGGGGAGTGATACGCAGTATTTT. This gives the protein CASSGLAGSDTQYF.

This chain connects TRBV7-2 to TRBJ1-2; possibly TRBD1 for D (5 bases). The V and J ends lost 5 bases and 0 bases respectively, with 16 bases between them. The CDR3 extends over 16 amino acids. CDR1 is SGHTA, CDR2 FQGNSA, per germline. This CDR3 reads CASSPRRGATNYGYTF. In DNA, the CDR3 is TGTGCCAGCAGCCCACGCCGAGGGGCAACTAACTATGGCTACACCTTC.

The genes are TRBV29-1 and TRBJ1-5; possibly TRBD1 for D (5 bases). This CDR3 spans 13 amino acids. The germline CDR1 and CDR2 sequences are SQVTM and ANQGSEA. With 5 bases removed from V and 3 bases from J, the gap between germline ends came to 11 bases. The DNA of the CDR3 is TGCAGCGTTCGTCAGGGAAACAATCAGCCCCAGCATTTT. Protein: CSVRQGNNQPQHF.

The genes are TRBV7-2 and TRBJ2-1, with 8 nucleotides matching TRBD1. The length of the CDR3 is 16 residues. The ends lost 5 bases at V and 8 bases at J; junction bases unmatched: 14. Germline values: CDR1 SGHTA, CDR2 FQGNSA. The chain's CDR3 is CASSTRTGPGVDEQFF. CDR3 DNA sequence: TGTGCCAGCAGCACCCGGACAGGGCCGGGGGTCGATGAGCAGTTCTTC.

This clone was recorded once. CDR3 loop: CASGLWGGSSYEQYF. In nucleotides, the CDR3 is TGTGCTAGTGGTTTGTGGGGGGGAAGCTCCTACGAGCAGTACTTC. The chain couples TRBV12-5 to TRBJ2-7, with 7 bases identical to TRBD2. Germline V CDR1 and CDR2: LGHNT, FRNRAP. Trimming cost V 2 bases and J 0 bases; bases outside gene matches: 4. The CDR3 sequence is 15 residues long.

This chain joins TRBV5-4 and TRBJ1-5; the D is unclear. Germline V lookup: CDR1 SGHNT, CDR2 YYREEE (reference sequence). Trimming stripped 2 bases from V and 7 bases from J, with 10 bases between. The CDR3 contains 13 residues. The CDR3 region is CASSLWGDQPQHF. The DNA of the CDR3 is TGTGCCAGCAGCTTATGGGGTGACCAGCCCCAGCATTTT. The full variable domain, rest sourced from reference TRBV5-4 and TRBJ1-5, is ETGVTQSPTHLIKTRGQQVTLRCSSQSGHNTVSWYQQALGQGPQFIFQYYREEENGRGNFPPRFSGLQFPNYSSELNVNALELDDSALYLCASSLWGDQPQHFGDGTRLSIL.

The chain employs TRBV5-1 and TRBJ2-2; possible D gene TRBD2, 8 bases. CDR1 is SGHRS and CDR2 is YFSETQ in the germline V gene. The CDR3 runs to 18 residues. V was pared by 3 bases and J by 6 bases, with 24 bases between. The CDR3 sequence: CASSSRAGGQIGSGELFF. The CDR3 coding sequence is TGCGCCAGCAGCTCACGTGCGGGGGGACAGATAGGTTCCGGGGAGCTGTTTTTT.

The V gene is TRBV14, the J gene TRBJ2-3; D is perhaps TRBD1 (5 bases). Trimming took off 0 bases at V and 7 bases at J, with 8 bases between the two ends. CDR1 is SGHDN, CDR2 FVKESK, per germline. CDR3 length: 13 amino acids. CDR3 in DNA: TGTGCCAGCAGCCAAGACTTGGGGCATACGCAGTATTTT. Translation: CASSQDLGHTQYF.